Listed below are T cell receptor beta chains from one sample, sequenced in a study of T cell changes during pregnancy in multiple sclerosis. Generated by immunoSEQ multiplex PCR, the TCRdb table keeps only in-frame clones and is missing some. Here the sample spans around 100,000 clones, around 94% being singletons. Sequencing was performed on peripheral blood, taken after pregnancy. The receptors were gathered from a female donor with multiple sclerosis, enrolled in a pregnancy study. CDR3s include the opening cysteine and the closing phenylalanine or tryptophan. The D gene is left open where the match is weak. Size is omitted from some rows. Given values are once, few, many or a class for expanded clones.

J: TRBJ1-1; size: .; D: .; V: TRBV9; DNA: TGTGCCAGCAGCGTAGGGGCGGGGGGTCTAGGGAGTACTGAAGCTTTCTTT; CDR3: CASSVGAGGLGSTEAFF
J: TRBJ1-1; size: .; D: .; V: TRBV7-9; DNA: TGTGCCAGCAGCCCCACAGGGCGGAACACTGAAGCTTTCTTT; CDR3: CASSPTGRNTEAFF
J: TRBJ2-5; size: .; D: .; V: TRBV7-7; DNA: TGTGCCAGCAGCCCCGACACACTGCCCCAAGAGACCCAGTACTTC; CDR3: CASSPDTLPQETQYF
J: TRBJ2-1; size: .; D: TRBD2; V: TRBV28; DNA: TGTGCCAGCAGTCAAAGCGGGGGCTCCTACAATGAGCAGTTCTTC; CDR3: CASSQSGGSYNEQFF
J: TRBJ1-2; size: .; D: .; V: TRBV7-9; DNA: TGTGCCAGCAGCTTAGGCCCAGGGACTAACTATGGCTACACCTTC; CDR3: CASSLGPGTNYGYTF
J: TRBJ2-6; size: .; D: TRBD1; V: TRBV29-1; DNA: TGCAGCGTTGAAGATCGCATGTCCCGGACAGGACTTCCCTCTGGGGCCAACGTCCTGACTTTC; CDR3: CSVEDRMSRTGLPSGANVLTF
J: TRBJ2-1; size: .; D: TRBD2; V: TRBV10-3; DNA: TGTGCCAGATCTAGCGGGAGGGCCTACAATGAGCAGTTCTTC; CDR3: CARSSGRAYNEQFF
J: TRBJ2-3; size: .; D: .; V: TRBV7-2; DNA: TGTGCCAGCAGCTTAAGCCAGGGGACAGATACGCAGTATTTT; CDR3: CASSLSQGTDTQYF
J: TRBJ1-2; size: .; D: .; V: TRBV7-9; DNA: TGTGCCAGCAGCTTAGGGGGGCAGGGAAGCTATGGCTACACCTTC; CDR3: CASSLGGQGSYGYTF
J: TRBJ2-7; size: .; D: .; V: TRBV7-6; DNA: TGTGCCAGCAGCTTAGAGGACCGGGGGTACGAGCAGTACTTC; CDR3: CASSLEDRGYEQYF
J: TRBJ1-1; size: .; D: .; V: TRBV6-1; DNA: TGTGCCAGCCGGGGAGGCACTGAAGCTTTCTTT; CDR3: CASRGGTEAFF
J: TRBJ1-2; size: .; D: .; V: TRBV6-6; DNA: TGTGCCAGCAGCCTCCGTGAGAGGAATGGCTACACCTTC; CDR3: CASSLRERNGYTF
J: TRBJ1-1; size: .; D: .; V: TRBV5-5; DNA: TGTGCCAGCAGCTTAGGGGTGAACACTGAAGCTTTCTTT; CDR3: CASSLGVNTEAFF
J: TRBJ1-1; size: .; D: .; V: TRBV7-9; DNA: TGTGCCAGCAGCCTCGGACTGAGGATCACTGAAGCTTTCTTT; CDR3: CASSLGLRITEAFF
J: TRBJ2-7; size: .; D: TRBD2; V: TRBV5-1; DNA: TGCGCCAGCAGCGGCGGGAGGCTCCTCGAGCAGTACTTC; CDR3: CASSGGRLLEQYF
J: TRBJ2-1; size: .; D: .; V: TRBV29-1; DNA: TGCAGCGTTGAAGGGTCCAGCGACAATGAGCAGTTCTTC; CDR3: CSVEGSSDNEQFF
J: TRBJ1-1; size: .; D: TRBD1; V: TRBV6-6; DNA: TGTGCCAGCAGTGCCCAAACAGGGGCACTCCTTGAAGCTTTCTTT; CDR3: CASSAQTGALLEAFF
J: TRBJ1-2; size: once; D: .; V: TRBV9; DNA: TGTGCCAGCAGCGCACAGGGAATCGGTGGTGGCTACACCTTC; CDR3: CASSAQGIGGGYTF
J: TRBJ2-7; size: .; D: .; V: TRBV5-5; DNA: TGTGCCAGCAGCTTGAGTCCGGGGTACGAGCAGTACTTC; CDR3: CASSLSPGYEQYF
J: TRBJ1-2; size: .; D: .; V: TRBV7-6; DNA: TGTGCCAGCAGCTTAGAACCACAGACTGGCTACACCTTC; CDR3: CASSLEPQTGYTF
J: TRBJ2-1; size: .; D: .; V: TRBV6-4; DNA: TGTGCCAGCAGTCGGGGGACGCAAAATGAGCAGTTCTTC; CDR3: CASSRGTQNEQFF
J: TRBJ1-5; size: .; D: TRBD1; V: TRBV10-3; DNA: TGTGCCATCAGTGAGTCTGGACAGGGCACCCAGCATTTT; CDR3: CAISESGQGTQHF
J: TRBJ2-3; size: .; D: TRBD1; V: TRBV14; DNA: TGTGCCAGCAGCCAAGCCTCGGGCGCAGGGGGATTTTACACAGATACGCAGTATTTT; CDR3: CASSQASGAGGFYTDTQYF
J: TRBJ2-1; size: once; D: TRBD2; V: TRBV5-1; DNA: TGCGCCAGCAGCTTAGGACTAGCGGGAGGGTTGAACAATGAGCAGTTCTTC; CDR3: CASSLGLAGGLNNEQFF
J: TRBJ2-1; size: .; D: TRBD1; V: TRBV6-4; DNA: TGTGCCAGCAGTGACTCGACAGGGGGTAGCAATGAGCAGTTCTTC; CDR3: CASSDSTGGSNEQFF
J: TRBJ2-5; size: .; D: .; V: TRBV7-2; DNA: TGTGCCAGCAGCTTAGGTTCGCAGGGACAAGAGACCCAGTACTTC; CDR3: CASSLGSQGQETQYF
J: TRBJ2-5; size: .; D: TRBD1; V: TRBV2; DNA: TGTGCCAGCCCCCGGGACAGGGGGAGTCGAGAGACCCAGTACTTC; CDR3: CASPRDRGSRETQYF
J: TRBJ2-1; size: .; D: .; V: TRBV5-1; DNA: TGCGCCAGCAGCGGTTCGGCGGGTTGGACCGATGAGCAGTTCTTC; CDR3: CASSGSAGWTDEQFF
J: TRBJ2-2; size: .; D: TRBD1; V: TRBV6-6; DNA: TGTGCCAGCAGTGGCCGACAGGGGTTCGCCGGGGAGCTGTTTTTT; CDR3: CASSGRQGFAGELFF
J: TRBJ2-1; size: .; D: TRBD1; V: TRBV10-3; DNA: TGTGCCATCATGGGAGGGACAGGGGAACACAATGAGCAGTTCTTC; CDR3: CAIMGGTGEHNEQFF
J: TRBJ2-7; size: .; D: .; V: TRBV11-2; DNA: TGTGCCAGCAGCCTAGGGGGGGTCAGCGATACCTACGAGCAGTACTTC; CDR3: CASSLGGVSDTYEQYF
J: TRBJ2-7; size: once; D: .; V: TRBV4-1; DNA: TGCGCCAGCAGCCAAGAGGTACGGGACTACGAGCAGTACTTC; CDR3: CASSQEVRDYEQYF
J: TRBJ2-3; size: .; D: TRBD1; V: TRBV18; DNA: TGTGCCAGCTCACCGGGACAGACGAGCACAGATACGCAGTATTTT; CDR3: CASSPGQTSTDTQYF
J: TRBJ2-2; size: .; D: .; V: TRBV28; DNA: TGTGCCAGCAGTTCGCGGCGGGGAACGGGAACCGGGGAGCTGTTTTTT; CDR3: CASSSRRGTGTGELFF
J: TRBJ2-7; size: .; D: TRBD1; V: TRBV6-1; DNA: TGTGCCAGCAGGAGGACAGGAACCGCCTACGAGCAGTACTTC; CDR3: CASRRTGTAYEQYF
J: TRBJ1-4; size: .; D: .; V: TRBV5-4; DNA: TGTGCCAGCAGCTCCACGGGGGCAACTAATGAAAAACTGTTTTTT; CDR3: CASSSTGATNEKLFF
J: TRBJ2-5; size: .; D: TRBD2; V: TRBV7-2; DNA: TGTGCCAGCAGCTTAGAGGGACTAGCGGTCCAAGAGACCCAGTACTTC; CDR3: CASSLEGLAVQETQYF
J: TRBJ2-7; size: once; D: TRBD1; V: TRBV28; DNA: TGTGCCAGCAGTTCCCAGGGGACAGGGAAGTCCGAGCAGTACTTC; CDR3: CASSSQGTGKSEQYF
J: TRBJ2-7; size: .; D: .; V: TRBV7-8; DNA: TGTGCCAGCAGCTTAGATGGGGGGTACTACGAGCAGTACTTC; CDR3: CASSLDGGYYEQYF
J: TRBJ2-5; size: .; D: TRBD1; V: TRBV19; DNA: TGTGCCAGTAGACCCGGACAGGGGGCCCGGGAGACCCAGTACTTC; CDR3: CASRPGQGARETQYF
J: TRBJ2-5; size: .; D: TRBD2; V: TRBV27; DNA: TGTGCCAGCCGGGACTATACTTTAGAGACCCAGTACTTC; CDR3: CASRDYTLETQYF
J: TRBJ2-7; size: .; D: TRBD2; V: TRBV4-2; DNA: TGTGCCAGCAGCCGTTGGTTACTAGCGGGGATTTCCTACGAGCAGTACTTC; CDR3: CASSRWLLAGISYEQYF
J: TRBJ1-1; size: .; D: TRBD1; V: TRBV11-2; DNA: TGTGCCAGCAGCTCCCTGGGTTGGACAGGACCGAACACTGAAGCTTTCTTT; CDR3: CASSSLGWTGPNTEAFF
J: TRBJ1-1; size: .; D: .; V: TRBV5-5; DNA: TGTGCCAGCAGCTTGGAAAGCTTCCTTGAAGCTTTCTTT; CDR3: CASSLESFLEAFF
J: TRBJ1-1; size: .; D: .; V: TRBV4-1; DNA: TGCGCCAGCAGCTTACTAGAAAGGACTGAAGCTTTCTTT; CDR3: CASSLLERTEAFF
J: TRBJ2-7; size: .; D: TRBD1; V: TRBV2; DNA: TGTGCCAGCAGTGAAGGAGCAGGGGGATCCTACGAGCAGTACTTC; CDR3: CASSEGAGGSYEQYF
J: TRBJ1-1; size: .; D: .; V: TRBV27; DNA: TGTGCCAGCAGTCCCAGGGCGAACACTGAAGCTTTCTTT; CDR3: CASSPRANTEAFF